Listed below are T cell receptor beta chains from one sample, sequenced in a study of shared clonotypes between healthy human individuals. Here immunoSEQ multiplex PCR was the method, and the copy in TCRdb shows in-frame clones only, minus some. The sample lists about 1.1 million clones; roughly 80% were seen once. Material for sequencing was memory CD4+ T cells from PBMCs. These receptors were taken from a man between 18 and 29 years old in good health. Some clones in this sample may be carry-over from other donors' samples. CDR3s include the opening cysteine and the closing phenylalanine or tryptophan. Each record gives: clone size, V gene, D gene, J gene, CDR3 DNA, CDR3 protein. The D gene is left open where the match is weak. The size entry is marked missing in some rows and otherwise reads once, few, many or a size class.

size: NA
V: TRBV7-2
D: NA
J: TRBJ1-2
DNA: TGTGCCAGCAGCCTATCCTCCCTCGACGGGAACACCTTC
CDR3: CASSLSSLDGNTF

size: NA
V: TRBV7-2
D: NA
J: TRBJ1-5
DNA: TGTGCCAGCAGCTTGTCAACAGGGTCGGGTCAGCCCCAGCATTTT
CDR3: CASSLSTGSGQPQHF

size: NA
V: TRBV28
D: NA
J: TRBJ1-1
DNA: TGTGCCAGCAGTTTAGGGGGCGTCTCGAACACTGAAGCTTTCTTT
CDR3: CASSLGGVSNTEAFF

size: NA
V: TRBV6-5
D: NA
J: TRBJ1-2
DNA: TGTGCCACCTCCCCTGGGGGCTGGGGCTACACCTTC
CDR3: CATSPGGWGYTF

size: few
V: TRBV28
D: NA
J: TRBJ2-7
DNA: TGTGCCAGCGAAAGGACGGCAAGTCCCTACGAGCAGTACTTC
CDR3: CASERTASPYEQYF

size: NA
V: TRBV6-5
D: NA
J: TRBJ1-1
DNA: TGTGCCAGCAGTTATCAGGGACCCCGGAACACTGAAGCTTTCTTT
CDR3: CASSYQGPRNTEAFF

size: NA
V: TRBV7-2
D: NA
J: TRBJ2-1
DNA: TGTGCCAGCAGCTCCGACTATGCGGATTACAATGAGCAGTTCTTC
CDR3: CASSSDYADYNEQFF

size: NA
V: TRBV7-3
D: NA
J: TRBJ2-1
DNA: TGTGCCAGCAGCTTAACAGGGGGCTCCTACAATGAGCAGTTCTTC
CDR3: CASSLTGGSYNEQFF

size: NA
V: TRBV6-5
D: TRBD1
J: TRBJ2-7
DNA: TGTGCCAGCAGTTACGGCCGGACAGGGGCCTACGAGCAGTACTTC
CDR3: CASSYGRTGAYEQYF

size: NA
V: TRBV5-1
D: NA
J: TRBJ1-1
DNA: TGCGCCAGCAGCTTGGGGGGACTCACCCTTGAAGCTTTCTTT
CDR3: CASSLGGLTLEAFF

size: NA
V: TRBV9
D: TRBD2
J: TRBJ2-5
DNA: TGTGCCAGCAGCCCGACTAGCGGGAGGGAGACCCAGTACTTC
CDR3: CASSPTSGRETQYF

size: NA
V: TRBV2
D: NA
J: TRBJ2-7
DNA: TGTGCCAGCAGAGGGGGACTGAGGAGGATCTACGAGCAGTACTTC
CDR3: CASRGGLRRIYEQYF

size: NA
V: TRBV4-2
D: NA
J: TRBJ2-5
DNA: TGTGCCAGCAGCCAAGATCACTTGGAAGAGACCCAGTACTTC
CDR3: CASSQDHLEETQYF

size: NA
V: TRBV5-1
D: NA
J: TRBJ2-1
DNA: TGCGCCAGCAGTGAGATGGTGGTGTACAATGAGCAGTTCTTC
CDR3: CASSEMVVYNEQFF

size: NA
V: TRBV4-2
D: TRBD1
J: TRBJ2-7
DNA: TGTGCCAGCAGCCTGGGACAGGACGGGTACGAGCAGTACTTC
CDR3: CASSLGQDGYEQYF

size: NA
V: TRBV10-2
D: TRBD1
J: TRBJ1-2
DNA: TGCGCCAGCAGTGAAGACCCACAGGGGTGGGGACCTACCTATGGCTACACCTTC
CDR3: CASSEDPQGWGPTYGYTF

size: NA
V: TRBV5-1
D: TRBD2
J: TRBJ2-7
DNA: TGCGCCAGCAGCTTGGGGGGGACTAGCGGGAGGATATACGAGCAGTACTTC
CDR3: CASSLGGTSGRIYEQYF

size: NA
V: TRBV7-2
D: NA
J: TRBJ1-2
DNA: TGTGCCAGCAGCCCTCTCTCAGGGCTTGGCAACTATGGCTACACCTTC
CDR3: CASSPLSGLGNYGYTF

size: NA
V: TRBV27
D: NA
J: TRBJ2-7
DNA: TGTGCCAGCAGTTTATCGCCCCAGTTCAGCTCCTACGAGCAGTACTTC
CDR3: CASSLSPQFSSYEQYF

size: NA
V: TRBV18
D: TRBD1
J: TRBJ1-6
DNA: TGTGCCAGCTCATCAGGGGGGGCGCTTTATTCACCCCTCCACTTT
CDR3: CASSSGGALYSPLHF

size: NA
V: TRBV5-1
D: TRBD2
J: TRBJ2-1
DNA: TGCGCCAGCACGGGGGGGAGTGTGTACAATGAGCAGTTCTTC
CDR3: CASTGGSVYNEQFF

size: NA
V: TRBV7-2
D: TRBD1
J: TRBJ2-7
DNA: TGTGCCAGCAGCCCTATGACAGGGGGCAGGTACGAGCAGTACTTC
CDR3: CASSPMTGGRYEQYF

size: once
V: TRBV18
D: NA
J: TRBJ2-5
DNA: TGTGCCAGCTCACCACCGCGGGGGACCCAGTACTTC
CDR3: CASSPPRGTQYF

size: NA
V: TRBV20-1
D: TRBD2
J: TRBJ2-7
DNA: TGCAGTGCCCCCTGGACTAGCCAGTACTTC
CDR3: CSAPWTSQYF